The entry that follows covers one T cell receptor (beta chain) sequence. The data stem from a study of early T cells in non-severe SARS-CoV-2 infection. MiXCR, applied by TCRdb to the 5' RACE reads, yields one record per CDR3 protein. The sample lists tens of thousands of distinct CDR3 sequences, 11% seen once, with 4.5% to 7% in the top ten. In germline, CDR1 is LNHDA, CDR2 SQIVND (reference sequence). This CDR3 region has 16 residues. V lost 4 bases and J 0 bases, leaving 13 bases between the germline ends. The receptor was isolated from an adult who was a healthcare worker with PCR-confirmed SARS-CoV-2 infection or an uninfected control (not recorded which). Sequenced here: whole blood, sampled at baseline. J is TRBJ1-5 and V is TRBV19; a weak D match, TRBD1 (5 bases). The CDR3 loop is CASSTPETVSNQPQHF. DNA for the CDR3: TGTGCCAGTAGTACCCCCGAGACAGTTAGCAATCAGCCCCAGCATTTT.